Detailed here is one T cell receptor (beta chain). Its antigen target is currently unknown. There are no base qualities to consult, and no much larger clone falls within one base. The sample belongs to a study of T cell responses to AZD1222 COVID-19 vaccine (dated by TCRdb to the early 2020s). The study in broad terms: A total of approximately 230 trial participants underwent TCR sequencing, of whom 200 to 220 received two doses of AZD1222 and some 26 received two doses of the MenACWY control vaccine. Trial participants were enrolled into age subgroups of 18-55, 56-69 and 70-plus years, which contained approximately 150, 28 and 58 TCR-sequenced participants, respectively.

Per the publication, the time point label means: baseline before first vaccination. The sample's treatment or condition, from its label and the paper: meningococcal conjugate vaccine given as trial control. Vaccinee samples came from UK trials COV001 and COV002, including a single-blind randomized controlled phase 2/3 trial of AZD1222 (ChAdOx1 nCoV-19) in healthy adults. Trial participant PBMC samples were collected at day 0 and day 28 after the second dose for TCRbeta chain sequencing. Based on the germline V gene, the CDR1 and CDR2 sequences are SGHTA and FQGNSA. Trimming removed 6 bases from V and 1 base from J, leaving 12 bases between the germline ends. From the cysteine up to the phenylalanine, the CDR3 has a length of 14 residues. CDR3 DNA is the only sequence kept; it has 42 bases, read in frame from the first base. The CDR3 regions of human TCRbeta chains were analyzed by immunosequencing. Concerning the study's data processing: TCRs in the repertoires were matched against a reference library of SARS-CoV-2-specific TCRs that had been generated with the MIRA antigen-specificity platform. Breadth meant the fraction of unique TCRs that were SARS-CoV-2-associated, whereas depth meant the fraction of total T cells that were SARS-CoV-2-associated. Using the MIRA data, each spike-specific TCR was mapped to the spike region that the TCR reacts to and placed in a CD4 or CD8 class. Log10-transformed breadth and depth values were compared by one-way ANOVA with Sidak's multiple comparisons tests. TCRdb retrieved this table from immuneACCESS and kept in-frame rearrangements only. Not all clones are present; in checked studies, unresolved V genes account for under half, and no reason is known for the remainder. The D gene and trimming were derived from the DNA, and the V and J assignments and clone size from that table. This sample holds 200,000 to 250,000 clones; about 93% were observed only once. The ten largest clones represent roughly 1% of the sample.

Points the paper makes about the study in general: Spike-specific TCR breadth and depth rose significantly after two AZD1222 doses compared with day 0 and with MenACWY recipients. The whole spike protein was spanned by vaccine-associated CD4 TCRs, and dominant responses were seen in regions 160-218 and 743-854. In the small 56-69-year group, the increase in depth fell short of significance, most likely because of low power. Nearly half of unique spike-specific TCRs reportedly recognized epitopes outside regions mutated in the B.1.351 and B.1.1.7 variants. Only six or seven AZD1222 recipients were SARS-CoV-2 seropositive at baseline, limiting conclusions about previously exposed vaccinees. Most participants were white British and females outnumbered males, and the authors suggested that clonal diversity may have been underestimated. Because no day 14 peak-response samples were available, repertoires were characterized only after the peak T cell response.

The sequence joins TRBV7-2 to TRBJ1-1; TRBD1 is perhaps the D gene, given 6 matching bases. The source material was peripheral blood, sampled on day 0 of MenACWY control vaccination. The clonotype comes from an adult in good health. In nucleotide form, the sequence is TGTGCCAGCAGTACGCAGGGGCAGAACACTGAAGCTTTCTTT. Its protein reads: CASSTQGQNTEAFF.